A single sample is the source of the 13 T cell receptor beta chains below, sequenced in a study of human T cells and chemical hapten exposure. TCRdb analysed the RACE reads with MiXCR anew, one entry per CDR3 protein. Of about 120,000 distinct CDR3 sequences detected, approximately 10% appear once; the ten largest clones hold approximately 2.5%. Time point specified: patch test 3, about 24 weeks after DPC sensitization. Treatment defined: therapeutic diphenylcyclopropenone sensitization with weekly scalp DPC. Sequenced material: whole blood, taken in connection with sensitization to the hapten diphenylcyclopropenone (DPC). The receptors were gathered from a woman aged 45 to 65 with alopecia areata. Some clones in this sample may be carry-over from other donors' samples.

The chain carries TRBV7-9 and TRBJ2-3, with D uncertain. V was cut by 8 bases and J by 8 bases, with 17 bases left in between. The CDR3 consists of 13 residues. Germline CDR1 SEHNR, CDR2 FQNEAQ (reference sequence). In DNA form, the CDR3 reads TGTGCCAGCCGGACCGGCCAGCGTGCTACGCAGTATTTT. Translated, it gives CASRTGQRATQYF.

The chain couples TRBV5-1 to TRBJ2-1, with 8 bases identical to TRBD2. V trimming: 0 bases; J trimming: 1 base; junction bases outside the gene matches: 6. Germline loops: CDR1 SGHRS, CDR2 YFSETQ. The CDR3 extends over 17 amino acids. The CDR3, as DNA: TGCGCCAGCAGCTTGGGGGGGGGGACTAGATCCTACAATGAGCAGTTCTTC. Protein: CASSLGGGTRSYNEQFF.

The chain uses TRBV24-1 and TRBJ2-3, with D possibly matching TRBD1 (6 bases). This CDR3 is built from 16 residues. With 4 bases removed from V and 4 bases from J, the gap between germline ends came to 17 bases. Germline-derived CDR1 and CDR2 are KGHDR and SFDVKD. CDR3 loop: CATSDPRQAGSDTQYF. Written as DNA, the CDR3 is TGTGCCACCAGTGACCCAAGACAGGCCGGGTCAGATACGCAGTATTTT.

The chain is built from TRBV9 and TRBJ1-6; D is ambiguous. The CDR3 runs to 15 residues. V was shortened by 0 bases and J by 2 bases, with 6 bases between the two germline ends. Germline-derived CDR1 and CDR2 are SGDLS and YYNGEE. CDR3 protein: CASSVEPAYNSPLHF. The CDR3 nucleotides are TGTGCCAGCAGCGTAGAGCCAGCCTATAATTCACCCCTCCACTTT.

The chain combines TRBV12-3 or TRBV12-4 with TRBJ2-6, with 8 bases matching TRBD1. The CDR3 has 17 amino acids. V was pared by 7 bases and J by 2 bases, with 10 bases of the junction left unmatched. The CDR3 is CASIPGQGQAGANVLTF. The CDR3 DNA reads TGTGCCAGCATACCCGGACAGGGACAGGCTGGGGCCAACGTCCTGACTTTC.

This rearrangement joins TRBV10-3 to TRBJ2-1; 8 bases are shared with TRBD2. CDR1 is ENHRY and CDR2 is SYGVKD in the germline V gene. The CDR3 extends over 16 amino acids. After removal of 9 bases from V and 0 bases from J, the junction contained 10 bases not matched to a gene. The CDR3 DNA reads as TGTGCCATTGGAGGAGAGAGCGGGAGCTCCTACAATGAGCAGTTCTTC. This translates into CAIGGESGSSYNEQFF.

The chain couples TRBV11-3 to TRBJ2-1; the D call may be TRBD1 or TRBD2 (5 bases each). V gave up 6 bases and J gave up 6 bases, with 18 bases separating them. CDR1 and CDR2 from the germline V gene are SGHNT and YENEEA. The CDR3 is 15 residues long. For the CDR3, the DNA is TGTGCCAGCAGTCTTACACTAGGAAGGGGCAATGAGCAGTTCTTC. Its translation: CASSLTLGRGNEQFF.

This clonotype was seen ten or more times. This chain uses TRBV28 with TRBJ2-1; 7 positions agree with TRBD2. This CDR3 has 15 residues. The germline V gene encodes CDR1 MDHEN and CDR2 SYDVKM. J lost 3 bases, V lost 2 bases, and 4 bases had no gene match. CDR3: CASSLGDYNYNEQFF. CDR3 DNA sequence: TGTGCCAGCAGTTTAGGGGACTACAACTACAATGAGCAGTTCTTC.

The chain is built from TRBV5-4 and TRBJ2-2, with D possibly being TRBD2 (6 bases). The germline V and J ends were trimmed by 4 bases and 1 base, with 17 bases remaining between them. The CDR3 extends over 17 amino acids. The V gene's germline CDR1 is SGHNT and CDR2 YYREEE (reference sequence). The CDR3 protein is CASSPGTSRLNTGELFF. CDR3 sequence (DNA): TGTGCCAGCAGCCCCGGGACTTCTAGATTGAACACCGGGGAGCTGTTTTTT. Using reference TRBV5-4 and TRBJ2-2 for the parts outside the CDR3, the full variable domain is ETGVTQSPTHLIKTRGQQVTLRCSSQSGHNTVSWYQQALGQGPQFIFQYYREEENGRGNFPPRFSGLQFPNYSSELNVNALELDDSALYLCASSPGTSRLNTGELFFGEGSRLTVL.

The chain links TRBV20-1 to TRBJ2-3, with D tentatively TRBD1 (5 bases). The CDR3 length is 15 residues. Germline values: CDR1 DFQATT, CDR2 SNEGSKA (reference sequence). The V end lost 3 bases, the J end lost 3 bases, and 16 bases lay between the germline ends. The CDR3 region is CSASQGRGVTDTQYF. The CDR3 nucleotides read TGCAGTGCTAGCCAGGGAAGAGGTGTAACAGATACGCAGTATTTT.

In its sample, this clonotype was seen many times. The DNA of the CDR3 is TGCAGTGCTAGAGGCCCTATTGAAGCTTTCTTT. This encodes CSARGPIEAFF. The chain links TRBV20-1 to TRBJ1-1; D call uncertain. V lost 1 base, J lost 7 bases, and 7 bases lay in between. Germline CDR1 DFQATT, CDR2 SNEGSKA (reference sequence). This CDR3 is built from 11 residues.

This clonotype was observed a few times. V usage is TRBV7-6 and J usage is TRBJ2-7, with TRBD2 as a possible D gene (6 bases). Deletions cut 0 bases from V and 4 bases from J, with 13 bases between. Germline CDR1 reads SGHVS; CDR2 reads FNYEAQ. This CDR3 spans 15 amino acids. CDR3 bases: TGTGCCAGCAGCTTAGCGGGCGGGGATGGGTACGAGCAGTACTTC. Translating gives CASSLAGGDGYEQYF. Combining the CDR3 with reference TRBV7-6 and TRBJ2-7 gives the whole variable domain GAGVSQSPRYKVTKRGQDVALRCDPISGHVSLYWYRQALGQGPEFLTYFNYEAQQDKSGLPNDRFSAERPEGSISTLTIQRTEQRDSAMYRCASSLAGGDGYEQYFGPGTRLTVT.

The genes are TRBV3-1 and TRBJ1-5; 7 bases map to TRBD1. Germline V gene sequence: CDR1 LGHDT, CDR2 YNNKEL (reference sequence). Trimming at V came to 1 base and at J to 9 bases, leaving 15 bases not matched to a gene. This CDR3 has 17 amino acids. DNA for the CDR3: TGTGCCAGCAGCCAAGGAGGGGACAGCCTGAGGGTGCGGCCCCAGCATTTT. Translation gives CASSQGGDSLRVRPQHF.